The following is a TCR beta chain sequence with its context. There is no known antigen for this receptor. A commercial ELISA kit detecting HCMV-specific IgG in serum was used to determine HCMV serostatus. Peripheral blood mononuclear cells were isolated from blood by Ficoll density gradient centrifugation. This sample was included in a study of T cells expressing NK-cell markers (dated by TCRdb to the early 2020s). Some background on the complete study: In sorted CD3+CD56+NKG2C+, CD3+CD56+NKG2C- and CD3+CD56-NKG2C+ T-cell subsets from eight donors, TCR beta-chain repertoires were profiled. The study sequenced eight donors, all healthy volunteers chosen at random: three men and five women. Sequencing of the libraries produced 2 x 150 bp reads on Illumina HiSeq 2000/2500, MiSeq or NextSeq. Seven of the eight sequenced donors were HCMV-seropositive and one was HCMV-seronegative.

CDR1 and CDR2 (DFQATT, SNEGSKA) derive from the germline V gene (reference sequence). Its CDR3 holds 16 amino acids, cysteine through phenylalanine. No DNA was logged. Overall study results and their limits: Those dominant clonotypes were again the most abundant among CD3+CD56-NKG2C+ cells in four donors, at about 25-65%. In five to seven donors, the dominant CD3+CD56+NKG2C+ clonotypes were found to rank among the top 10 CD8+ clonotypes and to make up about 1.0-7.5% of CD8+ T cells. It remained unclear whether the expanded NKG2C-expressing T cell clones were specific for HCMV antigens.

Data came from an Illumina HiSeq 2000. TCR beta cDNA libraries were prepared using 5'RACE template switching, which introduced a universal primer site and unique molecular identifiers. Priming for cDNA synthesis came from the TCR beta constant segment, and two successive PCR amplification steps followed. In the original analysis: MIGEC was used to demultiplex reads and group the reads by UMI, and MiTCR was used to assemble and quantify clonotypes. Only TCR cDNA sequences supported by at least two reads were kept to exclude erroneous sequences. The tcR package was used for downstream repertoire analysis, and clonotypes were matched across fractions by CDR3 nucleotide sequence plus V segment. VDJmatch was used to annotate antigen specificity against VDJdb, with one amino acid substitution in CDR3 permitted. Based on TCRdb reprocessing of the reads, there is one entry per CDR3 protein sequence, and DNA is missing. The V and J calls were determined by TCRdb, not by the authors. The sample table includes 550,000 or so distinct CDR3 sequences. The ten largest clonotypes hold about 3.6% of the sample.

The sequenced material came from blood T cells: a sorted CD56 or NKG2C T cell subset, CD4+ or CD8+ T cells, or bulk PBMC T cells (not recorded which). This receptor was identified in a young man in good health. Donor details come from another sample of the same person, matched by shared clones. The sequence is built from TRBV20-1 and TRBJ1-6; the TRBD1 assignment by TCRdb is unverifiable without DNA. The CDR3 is CSARAREGAGSSPLHF.